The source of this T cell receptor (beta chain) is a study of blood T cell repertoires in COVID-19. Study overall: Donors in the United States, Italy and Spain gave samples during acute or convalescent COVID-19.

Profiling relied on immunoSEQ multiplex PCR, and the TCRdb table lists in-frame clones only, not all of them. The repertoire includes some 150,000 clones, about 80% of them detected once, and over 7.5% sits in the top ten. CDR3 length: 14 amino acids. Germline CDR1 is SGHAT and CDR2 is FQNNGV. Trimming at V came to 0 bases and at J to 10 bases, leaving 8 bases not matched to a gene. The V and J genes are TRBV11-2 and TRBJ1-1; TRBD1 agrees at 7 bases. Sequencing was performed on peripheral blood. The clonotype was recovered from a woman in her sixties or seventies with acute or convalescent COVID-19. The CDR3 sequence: CASSLDWGQGGAFF. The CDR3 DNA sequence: TGTGCCAGCAGCTTAGATTGGGGCCAGGGGGGAGCTTTCTTT.